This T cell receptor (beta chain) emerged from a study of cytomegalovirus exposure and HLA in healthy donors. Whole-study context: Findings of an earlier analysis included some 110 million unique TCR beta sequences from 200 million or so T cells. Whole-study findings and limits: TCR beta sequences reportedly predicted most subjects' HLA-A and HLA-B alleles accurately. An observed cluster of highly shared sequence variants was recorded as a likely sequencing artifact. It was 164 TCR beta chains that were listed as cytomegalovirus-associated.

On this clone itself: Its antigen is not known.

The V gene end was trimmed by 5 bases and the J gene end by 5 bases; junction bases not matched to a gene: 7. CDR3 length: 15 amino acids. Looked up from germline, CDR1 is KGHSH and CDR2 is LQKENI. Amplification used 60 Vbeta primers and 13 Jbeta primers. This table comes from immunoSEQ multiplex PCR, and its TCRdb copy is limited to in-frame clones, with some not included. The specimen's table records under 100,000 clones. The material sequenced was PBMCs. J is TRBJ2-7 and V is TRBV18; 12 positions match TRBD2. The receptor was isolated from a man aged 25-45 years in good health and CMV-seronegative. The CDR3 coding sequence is TGTGCCAGCTCATCGCTAGCGGGAGGGTTCAACGAGCAGTACTTC. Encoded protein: CASSSLAGGFNEQYF.